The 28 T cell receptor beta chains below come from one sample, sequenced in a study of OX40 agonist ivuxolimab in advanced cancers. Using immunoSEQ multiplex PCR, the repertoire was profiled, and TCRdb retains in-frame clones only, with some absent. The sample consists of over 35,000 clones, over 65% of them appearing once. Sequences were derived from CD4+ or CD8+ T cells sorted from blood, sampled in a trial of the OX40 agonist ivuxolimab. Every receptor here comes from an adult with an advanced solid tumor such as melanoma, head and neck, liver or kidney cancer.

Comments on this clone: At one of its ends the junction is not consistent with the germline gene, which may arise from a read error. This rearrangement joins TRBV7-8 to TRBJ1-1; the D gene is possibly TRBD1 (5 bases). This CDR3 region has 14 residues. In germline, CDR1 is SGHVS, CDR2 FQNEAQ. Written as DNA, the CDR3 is TGTGCCAGCAGCTTAGGCTGGGGGAACGCTGAAGCTTTCTTT. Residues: CASSLGWGNAEAFF.

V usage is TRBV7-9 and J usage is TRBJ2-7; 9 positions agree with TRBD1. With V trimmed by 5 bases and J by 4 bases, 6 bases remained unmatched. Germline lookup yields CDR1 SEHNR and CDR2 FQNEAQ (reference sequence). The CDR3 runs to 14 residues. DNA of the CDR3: TGTGCCAGCAGCCCGCGGGACAGGGATTACGAGCAGTACTTC. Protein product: CASSPRDRDYEQYF.

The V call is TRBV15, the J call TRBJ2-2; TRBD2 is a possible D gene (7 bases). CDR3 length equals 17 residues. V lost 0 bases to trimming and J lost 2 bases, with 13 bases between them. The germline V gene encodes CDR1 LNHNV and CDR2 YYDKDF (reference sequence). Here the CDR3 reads CATSRDGGAENTGELFF. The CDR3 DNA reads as TGTGCCACCAGCAGAGATGGGGGGGCTGAAAACACCGGGGAGCTGTTTTTT. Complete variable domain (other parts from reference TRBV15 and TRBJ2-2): DAMVIQNPRYQVTQFGKPVTLSCSQTLNHNVMYWYQQKSSQAPKLLFHYYDKDFNNEADTPDNFQSRRPNTSFCFLDIRSPGLGDTAMYLCATSRDGGAENTGELFFGEGSRLTVL.

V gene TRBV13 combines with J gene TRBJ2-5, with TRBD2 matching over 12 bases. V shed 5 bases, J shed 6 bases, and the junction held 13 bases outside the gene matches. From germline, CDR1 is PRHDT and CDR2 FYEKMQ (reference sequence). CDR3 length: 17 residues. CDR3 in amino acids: CASSQLTLTSGRKTQYF. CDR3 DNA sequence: TGTGCCAGCAGCCAACTGACCTTAACTAGCGGGAGGAAGACCCAGTACTTC.

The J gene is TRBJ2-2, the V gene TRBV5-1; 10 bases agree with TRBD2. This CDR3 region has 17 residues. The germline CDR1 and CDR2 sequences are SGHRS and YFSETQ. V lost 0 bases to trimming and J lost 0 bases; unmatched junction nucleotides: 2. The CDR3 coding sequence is TGCGCCAGCAGCTTGGCTAGCGGGGGCGCGAACACCGGGGAGCTGTTTTTT. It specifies CASSLASGGANTGELFF.

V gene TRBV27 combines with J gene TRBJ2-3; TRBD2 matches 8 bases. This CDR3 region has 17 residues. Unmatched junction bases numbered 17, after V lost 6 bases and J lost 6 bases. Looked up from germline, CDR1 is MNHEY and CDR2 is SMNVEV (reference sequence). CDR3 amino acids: CASRDIPGLVLSDTQYF. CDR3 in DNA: TGTGCCAGCAGAGATATCCCGGGACTAGTTTTATCGGATACGCAGTATTTT.

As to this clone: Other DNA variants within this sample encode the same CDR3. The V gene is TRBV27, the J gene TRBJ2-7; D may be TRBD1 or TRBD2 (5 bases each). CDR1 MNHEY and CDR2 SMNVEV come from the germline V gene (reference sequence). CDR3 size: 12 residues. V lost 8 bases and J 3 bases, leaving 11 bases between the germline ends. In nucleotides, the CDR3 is TGTGCCAGCCGGGACCGAGTCTACGAGCAGTACTTC. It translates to CASRDRVYEQYF.

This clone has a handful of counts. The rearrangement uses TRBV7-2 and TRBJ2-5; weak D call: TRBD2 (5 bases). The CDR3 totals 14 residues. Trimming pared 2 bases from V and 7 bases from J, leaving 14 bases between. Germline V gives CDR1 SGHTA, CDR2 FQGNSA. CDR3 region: CASSLQRSEGTQYF. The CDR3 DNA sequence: TGTGCCAGCAGCTTACAAAGGAGCGAGGGGACCCAGTACTTC.

The DNA for the CDR3 is TGTGCCAGCAGCGCCCTAGCGGGGGCCTACAATGAGCAGTTCTTC. It translates to CASSALAGAYNEQFF. The V and J genes are TRBV9 and TRBJ2-1; TRBD2 matches 10 bases. CDR1 is SGDLS and CDR2 is YYNGEE in the germline V gene. V shed 3 bases and J 2 bases; nucleotides not matched to a gene: 2. The CDR3 has 15 residues.

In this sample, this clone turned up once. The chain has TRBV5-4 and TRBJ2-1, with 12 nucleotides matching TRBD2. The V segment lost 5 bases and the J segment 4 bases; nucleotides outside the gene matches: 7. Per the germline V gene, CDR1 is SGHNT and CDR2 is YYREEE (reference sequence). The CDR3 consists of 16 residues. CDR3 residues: CASRQTSGGLYNEQFF. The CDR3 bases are TGTGCCAGCAGGCAGACTAGCGGGGGTTTATACAATGAGCAGTTCTTC.

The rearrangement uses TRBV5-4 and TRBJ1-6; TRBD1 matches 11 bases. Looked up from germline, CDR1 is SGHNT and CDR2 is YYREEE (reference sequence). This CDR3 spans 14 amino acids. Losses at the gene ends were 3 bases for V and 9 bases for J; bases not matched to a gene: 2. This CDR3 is CASSSDRGLSPLHF. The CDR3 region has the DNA TGTGCCAGCAGCTCGGACAGGGGGCTTTCACCCCTCCACTTT. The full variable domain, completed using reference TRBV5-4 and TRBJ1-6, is ETGVTQSPTHLIKTRGQQVTLRCSSQSGHNTVSWYQQALGQGPQFIFQYYREEENGRGNFPPRFSGLQFPNYSSELNVNALELDDSALYLCASSSDRGLSPLHFGNGTRLTVT.

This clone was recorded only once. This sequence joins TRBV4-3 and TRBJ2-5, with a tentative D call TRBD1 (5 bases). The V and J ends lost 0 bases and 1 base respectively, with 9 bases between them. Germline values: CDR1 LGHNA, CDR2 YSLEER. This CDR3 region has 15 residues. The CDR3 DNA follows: TGCGCCAGCAGCCAAGATTATAGGGGCCAAGAGACCCAGTACTTC. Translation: CASSQDYRGQETQYF.

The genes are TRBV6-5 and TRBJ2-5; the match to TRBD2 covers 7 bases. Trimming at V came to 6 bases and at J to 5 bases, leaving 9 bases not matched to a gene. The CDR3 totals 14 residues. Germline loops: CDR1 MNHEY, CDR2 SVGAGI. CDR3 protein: CASSVEGAGETQYF. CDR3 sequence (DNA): TGTGCCAGCAGCGTCGAGGGAGCGGGGGAGACCCAGTACTTC.

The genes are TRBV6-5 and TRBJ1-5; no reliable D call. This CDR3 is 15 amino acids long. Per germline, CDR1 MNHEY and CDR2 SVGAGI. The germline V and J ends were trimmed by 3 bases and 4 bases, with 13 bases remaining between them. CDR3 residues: CASSYDGSFNQPQHF. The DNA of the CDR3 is TGTGCCAGCAGTTATGACGGGTCCTTTAATCAGCCCCAGCATTTT.

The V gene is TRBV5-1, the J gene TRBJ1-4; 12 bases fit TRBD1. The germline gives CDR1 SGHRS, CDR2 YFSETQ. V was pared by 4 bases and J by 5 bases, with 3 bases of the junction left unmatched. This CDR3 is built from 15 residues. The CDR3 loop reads CASSPGTGGNEKLFF. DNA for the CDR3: TGCGCCAGCAGCCCCGGGACAGGGGGCAATGAAAAACTGTTTTTT.

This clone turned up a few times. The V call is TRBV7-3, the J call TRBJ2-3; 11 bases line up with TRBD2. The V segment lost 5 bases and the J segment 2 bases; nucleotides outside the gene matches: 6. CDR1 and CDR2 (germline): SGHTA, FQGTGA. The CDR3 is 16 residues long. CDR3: CASSPETSGDTDTQYF. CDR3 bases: TGTGCCAGCAGCCCGGAGACTAGCGGGGACACAGATACGCAGTATTTT.

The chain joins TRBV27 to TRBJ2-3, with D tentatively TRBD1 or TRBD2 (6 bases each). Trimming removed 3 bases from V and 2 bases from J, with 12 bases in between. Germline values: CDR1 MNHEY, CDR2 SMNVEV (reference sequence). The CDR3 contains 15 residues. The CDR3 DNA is TGTGCCAGCAGTTTGGGTAGGGGGGACACAGATACGCAGTATTTT. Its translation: CASSLGRGDTDTQYF.

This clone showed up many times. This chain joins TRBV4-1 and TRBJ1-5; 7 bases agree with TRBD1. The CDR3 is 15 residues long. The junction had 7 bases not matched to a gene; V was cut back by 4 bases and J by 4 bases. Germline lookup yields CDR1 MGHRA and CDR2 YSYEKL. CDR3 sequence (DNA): TGCGCCAGCAGCCTCACAGGGGAGGCTAATCAGCCCCAGCATTTT. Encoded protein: CASSLTGEANQPQHF.

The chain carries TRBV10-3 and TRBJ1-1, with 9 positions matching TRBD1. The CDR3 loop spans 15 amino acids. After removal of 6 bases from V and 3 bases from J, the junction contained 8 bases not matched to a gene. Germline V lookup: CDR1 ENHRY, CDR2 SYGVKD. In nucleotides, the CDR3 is TGTGCCATCAGGGGGGGATGGGACAGGGACACTGAAGCTTTCTTT. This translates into CAIRGGWDRDTEAFF.

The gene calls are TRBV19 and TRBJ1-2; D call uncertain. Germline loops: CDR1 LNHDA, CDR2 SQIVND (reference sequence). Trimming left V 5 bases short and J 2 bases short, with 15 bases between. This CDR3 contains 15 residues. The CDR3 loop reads CASSASVPGNYGYTF. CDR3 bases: TGTGCCAGTAGTGCATCAGTACCGGGAAACTATGGCTACACCTTC.

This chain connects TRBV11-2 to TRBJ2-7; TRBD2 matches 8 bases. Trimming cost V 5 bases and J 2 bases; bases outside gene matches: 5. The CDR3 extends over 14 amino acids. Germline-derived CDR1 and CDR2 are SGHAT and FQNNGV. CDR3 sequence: CASSPGTSTYEQYF. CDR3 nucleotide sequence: TGTGCCAGCAGCCCCGGGACTAGTACCTACGAGCAGTACTTC.

CDR3 in amino acids: CASSIGTGMNTEAFF. CDR3 coding DNA: TGTGCCAGTAGTATTGGGACAGGGATGAACACTGAAGCTTTCTTT. This sequence joins TRBV19 and TRBJ1-1, with 9 bases matching TRBD1. The CDR3 extends over 15 amino acids. V gave up 3 bases and J gave up 0 bases; unmatched junction bases: 2. Per the germline V gene, CDR1 is LNHDA and CDR2 is SQIVND (reference sequence).

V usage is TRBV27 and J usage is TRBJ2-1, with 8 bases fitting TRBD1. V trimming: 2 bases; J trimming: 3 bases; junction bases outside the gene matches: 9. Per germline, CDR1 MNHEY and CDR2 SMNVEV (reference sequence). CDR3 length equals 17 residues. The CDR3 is CASSLIRTGFGYNEQFF. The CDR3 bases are TGTGCCAGCAGTTTAATCCGGACAGGGTTCGGCTACAATGAGCAGTTCTTC.

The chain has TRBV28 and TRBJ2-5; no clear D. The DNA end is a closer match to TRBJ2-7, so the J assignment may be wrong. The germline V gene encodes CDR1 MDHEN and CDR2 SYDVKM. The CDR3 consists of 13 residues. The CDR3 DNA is TGTGCCAGCAGTTTGGGGATTACCTACGAGCAGTACTTC. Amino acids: CASSLGITYEQYF.

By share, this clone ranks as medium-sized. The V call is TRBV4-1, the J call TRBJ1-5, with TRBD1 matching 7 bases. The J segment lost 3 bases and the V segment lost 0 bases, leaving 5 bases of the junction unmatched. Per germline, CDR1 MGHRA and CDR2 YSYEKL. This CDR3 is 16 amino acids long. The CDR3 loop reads CASSQDLTGYNQPQHF. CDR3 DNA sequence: TGCGCCAGCAGCCAAGACCTGACAGGGTACAATCAGCCCCAGCATTTT.

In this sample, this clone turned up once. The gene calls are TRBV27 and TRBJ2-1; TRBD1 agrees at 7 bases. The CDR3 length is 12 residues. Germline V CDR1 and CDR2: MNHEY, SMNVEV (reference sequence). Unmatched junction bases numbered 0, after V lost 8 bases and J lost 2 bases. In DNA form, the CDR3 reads TGTGCCAGCCAGGGGGCCTACAATGAGCAGTTCTTC. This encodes CASQGAYNEQFF.

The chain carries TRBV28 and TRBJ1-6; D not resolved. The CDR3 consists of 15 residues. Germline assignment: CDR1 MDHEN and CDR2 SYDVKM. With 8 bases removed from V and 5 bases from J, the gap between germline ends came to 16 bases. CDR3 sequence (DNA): TGTGCCAGCCGGAATGGGCAGAGGAATAATTCACCCCTCCACTTT. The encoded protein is CASRNGQRNNSPLHF.

CDR3 DNA sequence: TGTGCCAGCAGCGCCCGGGGTAGCGGGAGGAGCTCCTACAATGAGCAGTTCTTC. This encodes CASSARGSGRSSYNEQFF. The chain links TRBV7-9 to TRBJ2-1; 10 bases align to TRBD2. The CDR3 consists of 18 residues. J was trimmed by 0 bases and V by 5 bases; bases with no gene match: 10. Germline V gene lookup returns CDR1 SEHNR and CDR2 FQNEAQ (reference sequence).